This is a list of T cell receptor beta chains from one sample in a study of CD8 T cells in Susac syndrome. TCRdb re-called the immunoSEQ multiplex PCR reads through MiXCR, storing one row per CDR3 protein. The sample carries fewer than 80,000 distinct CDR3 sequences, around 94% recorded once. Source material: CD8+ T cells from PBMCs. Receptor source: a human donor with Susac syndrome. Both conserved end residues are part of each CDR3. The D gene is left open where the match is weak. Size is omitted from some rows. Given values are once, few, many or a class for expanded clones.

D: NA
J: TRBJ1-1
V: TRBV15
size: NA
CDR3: CATSRDRTDTEAFF
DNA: TGTGCCACCAGCAGAGATCGAACCGACACTGAAGCTTTCTTT

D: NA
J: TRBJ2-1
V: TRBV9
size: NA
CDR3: CASSPDPGAYNEQFF
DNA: TGTGCCAGCAGCCCAGATCCGGGGGCCTACAATGAGCAGTTCTTC

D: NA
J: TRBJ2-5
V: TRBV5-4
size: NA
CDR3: CASSLVQEAETQYF
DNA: TGTGCCAGCAGCTTGGTGCAGGAAGCAGAGACCCAGTACTTC

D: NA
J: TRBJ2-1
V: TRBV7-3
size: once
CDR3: CASSLKGYLGDEQFF
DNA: TGTGCCAGCAGCTTAAAGGGATATCTAGGCGATGAGCAGTTCTTC

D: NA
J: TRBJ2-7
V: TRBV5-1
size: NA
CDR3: CASSLTDSYEQYF
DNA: TGCGCCAGCAGCTTAACAGACTCCTACGAGCAGTACTTC

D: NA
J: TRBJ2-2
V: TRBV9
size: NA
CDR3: CASSYEHGGELFF
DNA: TGTGCCAGCAGTTATGAGCACGGCGGGGAGCTGTTTTTT

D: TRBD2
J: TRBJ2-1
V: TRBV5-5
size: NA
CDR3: CATQLEVAGEPFF
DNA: TGTGCCACCCAGCTTGAGGTAGCGGGGGAGCCATTCTTC

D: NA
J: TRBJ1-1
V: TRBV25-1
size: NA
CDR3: CASSQTWQNTEAFF
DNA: TGTGCCAGCAGTCAAACCTGGCAGAACACTGAAGCTTTCTTT

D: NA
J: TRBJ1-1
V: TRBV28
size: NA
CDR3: CASSSRTTEAFF
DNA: TGTGCCAGCAGTTCGAGGACAACTGAAGCTTTCTTT

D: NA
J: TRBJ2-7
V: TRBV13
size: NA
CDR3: CASSLGTRTYEQYF
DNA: TGTGCCAGCAGTTTGGGGACTCGCACCTACGAGCAGTACTTC

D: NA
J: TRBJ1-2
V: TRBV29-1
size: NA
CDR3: CSANDLLYGYTF
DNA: TGCAGCGCCAATGACTTACTCTATGGCTACACCTTC

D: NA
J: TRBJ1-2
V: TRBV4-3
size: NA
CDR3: CASSQDRAPPNYGYTF
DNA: TGCGCCAGCAGCCAAGATCGGGCTCCACCTAACTATGGCTACACCTTC

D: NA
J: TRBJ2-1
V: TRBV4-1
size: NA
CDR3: CASSQVGDNEQFF
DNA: TGCGCCAGCAGCCAAGTTGGGGACAATGAGCAGTTCTTC

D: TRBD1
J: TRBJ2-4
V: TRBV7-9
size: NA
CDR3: CASAISDRAGRNIQYF
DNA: TGTGCCAGCGCCATTTCGGACAGGGCGGGGAGAAACATTCAGTACTTC

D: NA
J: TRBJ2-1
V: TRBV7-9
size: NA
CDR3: CASSSADSQEQFF
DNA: TGTGCCAGCAGCTCTGCCGACAGCCAAGAGCAGTTCTTC

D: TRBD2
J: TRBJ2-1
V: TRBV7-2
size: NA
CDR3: CASSLSGGRNEQFF
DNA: TGTGCCAGCAGCTTGAGCGGGGGGCGCAATGAGCAGTTCTTC

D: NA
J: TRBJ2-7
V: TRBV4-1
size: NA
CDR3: CASSQAVEQYF
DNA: TGCGCCAGCAGCCAAGCAGTTGAGCAGTACTTC

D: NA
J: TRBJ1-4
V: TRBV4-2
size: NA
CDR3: CASSQDRQIWEKLFF
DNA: TGTGCCAGCAGCCAAGATAGGCAGATATGGGAAAAACTGTTTTTT

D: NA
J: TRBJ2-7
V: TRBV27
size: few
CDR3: CASKLEQYF
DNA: TGTGCCAGCAAATTGGAGCAGTACTTC

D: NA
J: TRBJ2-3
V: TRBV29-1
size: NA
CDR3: CSVPDRTQYF
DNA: TGCAGCGTTCCGGACCGTACGCAGTATTTT

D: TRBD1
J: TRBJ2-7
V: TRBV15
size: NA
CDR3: CATSRGKGQGKYEQYF
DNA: TGTGCCACCAGCAGAGGCAAAGGACAGGGTAAATACGAGCAGTACTTC

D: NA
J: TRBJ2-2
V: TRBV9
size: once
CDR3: CASTTGANTGELFF
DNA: TGTGCCAGCACCACGGGGGCGAACACCGGGGAGCTGTTTTTT

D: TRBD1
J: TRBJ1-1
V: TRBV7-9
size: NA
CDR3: CASSFGDRGPMNTEAFF
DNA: TGTGCCAGCAGCTTCGGTGACAGGGGTCCCATGAACACTGAAGCTTTCTTT

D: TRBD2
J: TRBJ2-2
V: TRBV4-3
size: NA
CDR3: CASSRGRNTGELFF
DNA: TGCGCCAGCAGCCGCGGGAGGAACACCGGGGAGCTGTTTTTT

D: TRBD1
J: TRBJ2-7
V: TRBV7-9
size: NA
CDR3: CASSADRGHEQYF
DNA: TGTGCCAGCAGCGCCGACAGGGGCCACGAGCAGTACTTC

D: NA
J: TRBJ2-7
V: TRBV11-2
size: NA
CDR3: CASSLGILGTYEQYF
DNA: TGTGCCAGCAGCTTGGGCATTCTGGGCACCTACGAGCAGTACTTC

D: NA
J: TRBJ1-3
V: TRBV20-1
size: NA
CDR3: CSARDSTVGNTIYF
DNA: TGCAGTGCTAGAGATTCGACAGTCGGAAACACCATATATTTT

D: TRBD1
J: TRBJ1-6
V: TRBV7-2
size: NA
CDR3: CASSSPDRVESPLHF
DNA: TGTGCCAGCAGCTCGCCGGACAGGGTTGAATCACCCCTCCACTTT

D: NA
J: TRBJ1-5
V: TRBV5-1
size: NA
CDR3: CASSLEAGGQPQHF
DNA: TGCGCCAGCAGCCTGGAGGCGGGGGGTCAGCCCCAGCATTTT

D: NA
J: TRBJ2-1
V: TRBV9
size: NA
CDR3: CASSVDPGVYNEQFF
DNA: TGTGCCAGCAGCGTAGATCCGGGGGTCTACAATGAGCAGTTCTTC

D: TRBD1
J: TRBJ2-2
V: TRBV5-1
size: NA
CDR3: CASSFDRDSLYTGELFF
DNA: TGCGCCAGCAGCTTTGACCGGGACAGCCTATACACCGGGGAGCTGTTTTTT

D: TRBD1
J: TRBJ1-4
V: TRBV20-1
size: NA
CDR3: CSAPGQGLNEKLFF
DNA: TGCAGTGCACCTGGACAGGGATTGAATGAAAAACTGTTTTTT

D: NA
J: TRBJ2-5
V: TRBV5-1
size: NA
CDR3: CASSLVRDVGQETQYF
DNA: TGCGCCAGCAGCTTGGTTCGAGATGTGGGCCAAGAGACCCAGTACTTC

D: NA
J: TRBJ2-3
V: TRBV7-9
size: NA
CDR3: CASRYAAGPLRPDTQYF
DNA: TGTGCCAGCAGATACGCCGCCGGGCCCCTGAGGCCAGATACGCAGTATTTT

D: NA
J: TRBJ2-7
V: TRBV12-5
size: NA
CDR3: CASGSPGSSYEQYF
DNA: TGTGCTAGTGGTTCCCCAGGGAGCTCCTACGAGCAGTACTTC

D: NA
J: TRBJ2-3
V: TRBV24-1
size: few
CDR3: CATSDVGSTDTQYF
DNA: TGTGCCACCAGTGATGTGGGGAGCACAGATACGCAGTATTTT

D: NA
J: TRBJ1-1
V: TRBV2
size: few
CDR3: CASRGRAEAFF
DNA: TGTGCCAGCCGCGGGAGGGCGGAAGCTTTCTTT

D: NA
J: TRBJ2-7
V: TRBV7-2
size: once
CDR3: CASSLGPQGVSYEQYF
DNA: TGTGCCAGCAGCTTAGGCCCCCAGGGCGTCTCCTACGAGCAGTACTTC

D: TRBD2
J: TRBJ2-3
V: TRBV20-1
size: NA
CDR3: CSARDPTSGVLPTDTQYF
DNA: TGCAGTGCTAGAGATCCGACTAGCGGGGTCCTACCAACAGATACGCAGTATTTT

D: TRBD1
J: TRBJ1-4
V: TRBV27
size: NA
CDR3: CASSILQGRWEKLFF
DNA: TGTGCCAGCAGTATCCTACAGGGGCGGTGGGAAAAACTGTTTTTT

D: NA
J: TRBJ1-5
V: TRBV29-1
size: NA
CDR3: CSVGATRNQPQHF
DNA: TGCAGCGTTGGGGCCACAAGGAATCAGCCCCAGCATTTT

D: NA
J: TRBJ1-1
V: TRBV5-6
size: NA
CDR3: CASSLNWNSLTEAFF
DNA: TGTGCCAGCAGCTTAAATTGGAATAGTTTGACTGAAGCTTTCTTT

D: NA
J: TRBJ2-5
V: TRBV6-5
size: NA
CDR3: CASSYGLYSQETQYF
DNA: TGTGCCAGCAGTTACGGGCTTTACTCGCAAGAGACCCAGTACTTC

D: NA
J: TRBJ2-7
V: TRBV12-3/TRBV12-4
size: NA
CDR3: CASSLARNEQYF
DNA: TGTGCCAGCAGTTTAGCCAGGAACGAGCAGTACTTC

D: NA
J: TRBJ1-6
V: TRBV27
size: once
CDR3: CASSLRNSPLHF
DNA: TGTGCCAGCAGTTTAAGGAATTCACCCCTCCACTTT

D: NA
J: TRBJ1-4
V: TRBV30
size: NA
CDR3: CAWEDGNNEKLFF
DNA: TGTGCCTGGGAGGACGGAAATAATGAAAAACTGTTTTTT

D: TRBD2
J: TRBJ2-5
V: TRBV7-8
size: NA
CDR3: CASSLATSGGPRWTQYF
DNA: TGTGCCAGCAGCTTAGCGACTAGCGGGGGACCAAGATGGACCCAGTACTTC

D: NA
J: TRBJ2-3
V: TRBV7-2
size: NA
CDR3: CASSLERRVGRDTQYF
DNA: TGTGCCAGCAGCTTAGAGCGGCGGGTGGGAAGAGATACGCAGTATTTT

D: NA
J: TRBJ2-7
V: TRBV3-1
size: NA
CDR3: CASSGLGGYPYEQYF
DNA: TGTGCCAGCAGCGGACTTGGGGGTTACCCCTACGAGCAGTACTTC

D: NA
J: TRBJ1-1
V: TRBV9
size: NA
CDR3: CASSVDPQSRNTEAFF
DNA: TGTGCCAGCAGCGTAGACCCCCAGAGTCGGAACACTGAAGCTTTCTTT

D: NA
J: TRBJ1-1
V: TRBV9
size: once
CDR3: CASSVVTGNTEAFF
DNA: TGTGCCAGCAGCGTAGTTACAGGGAACACTGAAGCTTTCTTT

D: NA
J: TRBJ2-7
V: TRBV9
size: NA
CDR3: CASSLSGRGYEQYF
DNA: TGTGCCAGCAGCCTATCGGGACGGGGTTACGAGCAGTACTTC